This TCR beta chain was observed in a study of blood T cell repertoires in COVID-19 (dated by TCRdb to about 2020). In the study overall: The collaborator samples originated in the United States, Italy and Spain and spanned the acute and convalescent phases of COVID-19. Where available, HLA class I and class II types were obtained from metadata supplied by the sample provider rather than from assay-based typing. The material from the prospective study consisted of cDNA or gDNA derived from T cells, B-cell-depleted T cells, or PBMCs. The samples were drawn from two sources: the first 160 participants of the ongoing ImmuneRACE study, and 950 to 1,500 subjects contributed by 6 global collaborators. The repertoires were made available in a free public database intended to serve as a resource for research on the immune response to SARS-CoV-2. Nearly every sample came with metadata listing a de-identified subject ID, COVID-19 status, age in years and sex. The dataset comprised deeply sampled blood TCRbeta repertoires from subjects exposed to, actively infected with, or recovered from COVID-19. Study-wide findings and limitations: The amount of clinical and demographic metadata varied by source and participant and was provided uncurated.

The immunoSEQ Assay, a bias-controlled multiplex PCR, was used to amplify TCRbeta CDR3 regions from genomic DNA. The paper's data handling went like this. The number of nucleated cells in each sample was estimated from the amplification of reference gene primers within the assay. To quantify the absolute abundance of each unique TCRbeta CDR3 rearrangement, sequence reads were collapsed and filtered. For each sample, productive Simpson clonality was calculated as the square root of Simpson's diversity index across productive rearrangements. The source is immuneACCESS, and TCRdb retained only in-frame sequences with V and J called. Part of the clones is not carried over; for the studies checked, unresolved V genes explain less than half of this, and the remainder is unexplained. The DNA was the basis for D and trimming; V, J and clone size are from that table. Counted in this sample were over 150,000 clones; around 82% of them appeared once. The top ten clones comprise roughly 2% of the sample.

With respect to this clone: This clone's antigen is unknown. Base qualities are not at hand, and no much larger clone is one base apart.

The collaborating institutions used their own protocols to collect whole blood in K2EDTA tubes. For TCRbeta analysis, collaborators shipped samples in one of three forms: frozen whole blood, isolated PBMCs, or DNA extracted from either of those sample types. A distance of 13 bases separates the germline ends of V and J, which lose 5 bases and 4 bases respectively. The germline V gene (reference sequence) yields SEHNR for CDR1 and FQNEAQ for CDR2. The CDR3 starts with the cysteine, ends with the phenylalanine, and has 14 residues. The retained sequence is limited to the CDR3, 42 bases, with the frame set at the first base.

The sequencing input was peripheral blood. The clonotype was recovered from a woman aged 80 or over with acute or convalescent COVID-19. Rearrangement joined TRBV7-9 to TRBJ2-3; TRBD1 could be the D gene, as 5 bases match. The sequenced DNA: TGTGCCAGCAGCCGTCCAGGGTCCCCAGATACGCAGTATTTT. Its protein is CASSRPGSPDTQYF.